The entry that follows covers one T cell receptor (beta chain) sequence. Assay: immunoSEQ multiplex PCR; the TCRdb copy retains only in-frame clones and omits some. The data show around 40,000 clones, with 91% seen just once and 6% to 7.5% held by the top ten. This record belongs to a study of T cell changes during pregnancy in multiple sclerosis. The CDR3 loop spans 16 amino acids. V shed 1 base, J shed 0 bases, and the junction held 5 bases outside the gene matches. Germline CDR1 is MGHRA and CDR2 is YSYEKL. Specimen: CD8+ T cells from peripheral blood mononuclear cells, collected in the second trimester of pregnancy. The TCR originated in a female donor with multiple sclerosis, enrolled in a pregnancy study. The chain employs TRBV4-1 and TRBJ1-1, with TRBD1 matching 7 bases. The CDR3 DNA follows: TGCGCCAGCAGCCAAGGACAGGGCCATCTGAACACTGAAGCTTTCTTT. Protein sequence: CASSQGQGHLNTEAFF.